What follows describes a single T cell receptor beta chain. The sample originates from a study of T cell changes during pregnancy in multiple sclerosis. Germline CDR1 reads SGHNT; CDR2 reads YYREEE (reference sequence). This CDR3 is built from 15 residues. V lost 3 bases, J lost 2 bases, and 2 bases stayed unmatched. Assay used: immunoSEQ multiplex PCR; TCRdb lists only in-frame clones, some missing. The sample has more than 65,000 clones; 75% to 95% are singletons. V and J are TRBV5-4 and TRBJ2-1; 10 positions agree with TRBD2. The source of this sequence is a female donor with multiple sclerosis, enrolled in a pregnancy study. The sample in question was peripheral blood, obtained in the first trimester of pregnancy. CDR3 sequence (DNA): TGTGCCAGCAGCTCCGGGACTAGCGCCTACAATGAGCAGTTCTTC. Its translation: CASSSGTSAYNEQFF.